This TCR beta chain was sequenced in a study of cytomegalovirus exposure and HLA in healthy donors. The repertoire was sequenced with immunoSEQ multiplex PCR; TCRdb's copy has only in-frame clones and lacks some. The top ten hold 1.4% of the sample, which has about 180,000 clones, approximately 87% seen once. Whole-study findings and limits: In vitro, three CMV-associated chains proved specific for CMV antigens. Cytomegalovirus-associated status was assigned to about 180 TCR beta chains.

Note on this clone: Antigen unknown.

The CDR3 totals 15 residues. Per the germline V gene, CDR1 is SGHTA and CDR2 is FQGNSA. The ends lost 5 bases at V and 2 bases at J; junction bases unmatched: 7. This rearrangement joins TRBV7-2 to TRBJ2-5; TRBD2 agrees at 8 bases. The receptor's source is a woman in her 30s in good health and CMV-seronegative. The sample consisted of PBMCs. The CDR3 loop reads CASSPGGGGQETQYF. CDR3 nucleotide sequence: TGTGCCAGCAGCCCAGGTGGCGGGGGGCAAGAGACCCAGTACTTC. Full variable domain (missing parts from reference TRBV7-2 and TRBJ2-5): GAGVSQSPSNKVTEKGKDVELRCDPISGHTALYWYRQSLGQGLEFLIYFQGNSAPDKSGLPSDRFSAERTGGSVSTLTIQRTQQEDSAVYLCASSPGGGGQETQYFGPGTRLLVL.